Described below is a single T cell receptor (beta chain) sequence and its context. Its antigen is not identified. These data are taken from a study of T cell responses to AZD1222 COVID-19 vaccine. The study, taken as a whole, reports: Clonal diversity may have been underestimated, and the donors were mostly white British, with more females than males. Repertoire sampling was restricted to post-peak T cell response timepoints. Reports indicate that nearly half of spike-specific TCRs are directed at unmutated variant regions.

There are 18 residues in the CDR3. Trimming shortened V by 4 bases and J by 0 bases, and 24 bases separated the two germline ends. Germline CDR1 is GTSNPN and CDR2 is SVGIG (reference sequence). The table came from immunoSEQ multiplex PCR; TCRdb's copy has only in-frame clones and leaves some out. The table records about 150,000 clones, roughly 90% of them present only once. This sequence originates from an adult in good health. The chain joins TRBV30 to TRBJ1-1; perhaps TRBD1 as D (5 bases). The sample was peripheral blood, taken on day 0 of AZD1222 vaccination. This chain's CDR3 is CAWTQISFPRAVNTEAFF. The CDR3, as DNA: TGTGCCTGGACGCAGATTTCTTTCCCCAGGGCGGTGAACACTGAAGCTTTCTTT.